The TCR beta chain under discussion was sequenced for a study of blood T cell repertoires in COVID-19. Study as a whole: Sites across the United States, Italy and Spain contributed samples from acute and convalescent COVID-19. From T cells, B-cell-depleted T cells, or PBMCs came the material, which was cDNA or gDNA.

CDR3 length equals 14 residues. V lost 5 bases and J lost 10, with 18 bases in between. From germline, CDR1 is MGHRA and CDR2 YSYEKL. In the authors' workflow: Amplification with reference gene primers provided the estimates of nucleated cell counts. The assay was immunoSEQ multiplex PCR, and TCRdb's table has in-frame clones only and misses some. The V and J calls and clone size come from that table; D and trimming were worked out from the DNA. This table holds 150,000 to 200,000 clones, roughly 90% found once. V is TRBV4-1 and J is TRBJ2-1; maybe TRBD1 (6 bases). This receptor was identified in a young man with acute or convalescent COVID-19. The sequenced sample consisted of peripheral blood. In DNA form, the CDR3 reads TGCGCCAGCAGCGTATGGTCTGGGGGCAGCGAGCAGTTCTTC. This gives the protein CASSVWSGGSEQFF.